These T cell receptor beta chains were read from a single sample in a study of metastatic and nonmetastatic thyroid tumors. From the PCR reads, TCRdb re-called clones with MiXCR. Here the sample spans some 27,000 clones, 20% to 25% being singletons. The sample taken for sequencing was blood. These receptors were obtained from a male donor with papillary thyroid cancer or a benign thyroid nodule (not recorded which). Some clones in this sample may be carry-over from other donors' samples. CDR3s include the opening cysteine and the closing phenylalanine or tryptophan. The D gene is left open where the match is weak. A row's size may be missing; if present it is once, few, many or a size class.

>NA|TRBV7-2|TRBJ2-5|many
CASSLATGVIETQYF
TGTGCCAGCAGCTTAGCGACGGGAGTCATTGAGACCCAGTACTTC
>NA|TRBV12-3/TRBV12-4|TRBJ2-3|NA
CASSPRDGARTDTPYF
TGTGCCAGCAGTCCGCGGGACGGCGCTCGCACAGATACGCCGTATTTT
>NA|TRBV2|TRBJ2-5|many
CASSESKNRPDRTDIPNQETQYF
TGTGCCAGCAGTGAATCTAAAAATCGACCCGACAGGACAGATATTCCGAATCAAGAGACCCAGTACTTC
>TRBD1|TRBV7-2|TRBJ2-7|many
CASSFGQGGAYEQYF
TGTGCCAGCAGCTTCGGACAGGGGGGTGCCTACGAGCAGTACTTC
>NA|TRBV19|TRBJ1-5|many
CASSPSGRRNQPQHF
TGTGCCAGTAGTCCCTCGGGGAGACGGAATCAGCCCCAGCATTTT
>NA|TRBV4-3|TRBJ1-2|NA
CASSPEAGTGANYGYTF
TGCGCCAGCAGCCCGGAGGCAGGGACCGGGGCTAACTATGGCTACACCTTC
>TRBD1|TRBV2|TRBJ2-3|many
CASSDYPTGRGGYTDTQYF
TGTGCCAGCAGCGACTACCCGACAGGGAGAGGGGGTTACACAGATACGCAGTATTTT
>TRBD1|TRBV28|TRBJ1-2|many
CASSDRQGWAGYTF
TGTGCCAGCAGTGATCGACAGGGTTGGGCTGGCTACACCTTC
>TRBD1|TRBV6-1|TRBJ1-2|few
CASSPGTGYGYTF
TGTGCCAGCAGCCCCGGGACAGGCTATGGCTACACCTTC
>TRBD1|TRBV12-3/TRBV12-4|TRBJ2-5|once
CASSRQGQGAETQYF
TGTGCCAGCAGTCGCCAGGGACAGGGGGCGGAGACCCAGTACTTC
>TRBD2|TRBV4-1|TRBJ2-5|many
CASSQDGRGSSETQYF
TGCGCCAGCAGCCAAGACGGGAGGGGGTCATCAGAGACCCAGTACTTC
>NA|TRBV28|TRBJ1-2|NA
CASSWASGHYGYTF
TGTGCCAGCAGTTGGGCCTCAGGGCACTATGGCTACACCTTC
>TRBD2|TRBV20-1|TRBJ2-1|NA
CSARSSGSSYNEQFF
TGCAGTGCTAGGTCTAGCGGGAGCTCCTACAATGAGCAGTTCTTC
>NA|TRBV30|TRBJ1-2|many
CAWSGREGPHTF
TGTGCCTGGAGTGGACGGGAAGGGCCGCACACCTTC
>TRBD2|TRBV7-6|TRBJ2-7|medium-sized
CASSLAAAGDEQYF
TGTGCCAGCAGCTTAGCAGCCGCGGGAGACGAGCAGTACTTC
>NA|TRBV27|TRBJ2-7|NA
CASSIRPQSSYEQYF
TGTGCCAGCAGTATCCGTCCCCAGAGCTCCTACGAGCAGTACTTC
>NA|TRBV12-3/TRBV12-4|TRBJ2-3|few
CASSLKAPDTQYF
TGTGCCAGCAGTTTAAAGGCCCCAGATACGCAGTATTTT
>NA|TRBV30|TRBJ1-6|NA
CAWSVFYHSPLHF
TGTGCCTGGAGCGTGTTTTATCATTCACCCCTCCACTTT
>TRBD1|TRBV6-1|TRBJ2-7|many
CASRRDRDPSYEQYF
TGTGCCAGCAGGAGGGACAGGGATCCGTCCTACGAGCAGTACTTC
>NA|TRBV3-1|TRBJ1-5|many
CASSQDPSQPQHF
TGTGCCAGCAGCCAAGATCCCAGCCAGCCCCAGCATTTT
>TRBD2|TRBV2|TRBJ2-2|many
CASSKNPGLAGHVANTGELFF
TGTGCCAGCAGTAAAAACCCGGGACTAGCGGGACATGTCGCGAACACCGGGGAGCTGTTTTTT
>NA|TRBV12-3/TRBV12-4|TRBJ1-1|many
CASDGGGGTEAFF
TGTGCCAGTGACGGAGGGGGAGGCACTGAAGCTTTCTTT
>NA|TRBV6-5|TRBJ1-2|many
CASSYDGNYGYTF
TGTGCCAGCAGTTACGACGGAAACTATGGCTACACCTTC
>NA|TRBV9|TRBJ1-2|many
CASSVGGALSYGYTF
TGTGCCAGCAGCGTAGGGGGGGCGCTGAGCTATGGCTACACCTTC
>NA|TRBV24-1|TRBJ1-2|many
CATSDYFVGYTF
TGTGCCACCAGTGATTATTTCGTTGGCTACACCTTC
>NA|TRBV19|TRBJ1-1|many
CASSPRPGWDTEAFF
TGTGCCAGTAGTCCTCGGCCAGGGTGGGACACTGAAGCTTTCTTT
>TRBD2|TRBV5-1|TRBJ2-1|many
CASSQGLAGVYNEQFF
TGCGCCAGCAGCCAAGGACTAGCGGGGGTCTACAATGAGCAGTTCTTC
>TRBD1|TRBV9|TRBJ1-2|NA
CATLPDAGQGFNHGYTF
TGTGCCACCCTCCCAGACGCGGGACAGGGCTTTAATCATGGCTACACCTTC
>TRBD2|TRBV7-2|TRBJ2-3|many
CASSFGLAGVRQYF
TGTGCCAGCAGCTTCGGGTTAGCGGGAGTCAGGCAGTATTTT
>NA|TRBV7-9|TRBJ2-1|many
CASSLTRGEQFF
TGTGCCAGCAGCTTGACCCGGGGTGAGCAGTTCTTC
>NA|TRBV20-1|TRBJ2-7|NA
CSDGQGLQDEEYF
TGCAGTGATGGGCAGGGATTACAGGACGAGGAGTACTTC
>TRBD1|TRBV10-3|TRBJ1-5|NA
CAISTGQGNHQPQHF
TGTGCCATCAGTACGGGACAGGGGAATCATCAGCCCCAGCATTTT
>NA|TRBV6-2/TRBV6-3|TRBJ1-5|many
CASSYSILARVSGQPQHF
TGTGCCAGCAGTTACTCGATTTTGGCCAGGGTCTCCGGTCAGCCCCAGCATTTT
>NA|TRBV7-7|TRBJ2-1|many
CASSLGRGSGIYNEQFF
TGTGCTAGCAGCTTAGGCCGGGGTAGCGGAATCTACAATGAGCAGTTCTTC
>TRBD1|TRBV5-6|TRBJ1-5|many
CASSRDRGNQPQHF
TGTGCCAGCAGCCGGGACAGGGGGAATCAGCCCCAGCATTTT
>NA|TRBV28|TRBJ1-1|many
CASSAAGGGSNTEAFF
TGTGCCAGCAGTGCTGCGGGTGGGGGCTCTAACACTGAAGCTTTCTTT